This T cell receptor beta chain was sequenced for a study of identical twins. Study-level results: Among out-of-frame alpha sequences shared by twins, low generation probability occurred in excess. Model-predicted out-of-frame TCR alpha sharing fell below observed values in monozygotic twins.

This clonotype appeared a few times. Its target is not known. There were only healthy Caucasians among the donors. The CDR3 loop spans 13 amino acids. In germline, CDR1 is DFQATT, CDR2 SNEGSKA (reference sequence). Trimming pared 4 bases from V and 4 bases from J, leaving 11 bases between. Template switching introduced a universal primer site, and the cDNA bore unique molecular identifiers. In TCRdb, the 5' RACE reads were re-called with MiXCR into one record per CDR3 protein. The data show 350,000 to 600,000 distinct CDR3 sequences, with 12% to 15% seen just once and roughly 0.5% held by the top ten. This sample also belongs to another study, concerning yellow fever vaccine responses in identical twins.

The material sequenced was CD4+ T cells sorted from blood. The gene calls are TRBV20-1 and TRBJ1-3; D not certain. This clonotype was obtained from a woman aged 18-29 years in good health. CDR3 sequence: CSAISLTGNTIYF. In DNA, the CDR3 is TGCAGTGCTATAAGTTTAACCGGAAACACCATATATTTT.